This TCR beta chain was identified during a study of PD-L1 blockade in urothelial cancer. The wider study: Males with bladder-origin urothelial cancer constituted about 85% of the roughly 30 patients. Analyses were performed on blood at 3 weeks after treatment start (the second dose) and at 6 weeks.

Patients' urothelial carcinoma was locally advanced or metastatic. The germline V gene has CDR1 LGHNT and CDR2 FRNRAP. The CDR3 is 16 residues long. V was pared by 6 bases and J by 2 bases, with 4 bases of the junction left unmatched. Each PCR had synthetic TCR analog templates added to it as a spike-in. Measured with immunoSEQ multiplex PCR; TCRdb has only the in-frame clones, and not every one. The repertoire holds fewer than 40,000 clones, with around 90% as singletons. The receptor's source is a man in his 70s with urothelial cancer. The sample here was PBMCs, taken around atezolizumab (anti-PD-L1) treatment. The rearrangement joins TRBV12-5 to TRBJ2-3; 14 nucleotides align to TRBD2. DNA of the CDR3: TGTGCTAGTGGGTCGGGACTAGCGGGAGCCACAGATACGCAGTATTTT. This sequence encodes CASGSGLAGATDTQYF.